This entry features one TCR beta chain sequence. The sample comes from a study of blood T cells in healthy people across ages. The length of the CDR3 is 15 residues. Per the germline V gene, CDR1 is LGHNA and CDR2 is YSLEER. V was clipped by 2 bases and J by 0 bases, with 5 bases between them. The authors ran a second PCR of roughly 6 to 12 cycles using a sample-barcoded 5' primer and a J-beta primer mix. TCRdb reprocessed the 5' RACE reads with MiXCR, giving one entry per CDR3 protein. Of hundreds of thousands of distinct CDR3 sequences listed, about 59% were seen once; the top ten hold 25% to 35%. This sequence joins TRBV4-3 and TRBJ1-6; D is ambiguous. The sequence derives from a young man in good health. The sequenced material came from blood. Here the CDR3 DNA reads TGCGCCAGCAGCCAACAGAGCTCCTATAATTCACCCCTCCACTTT. Translation: CASSQQSSYNSPLHF.